The 2 T cell receptor beta chains given below trace back to one sample, sequenced in a study of PD-1 blockade in classical Hodgkin lymphoma. Each patient experienced a relapse that followed autologous stem cell transplantation, and brentuximab vedotin exposure varied. Sequencing was performed with immunoSEQ multiplex PCR; in TCRdb, only in-frame clones are kept and a portion is missing. The table records some 43,000 clones, about 88% of them present only once. The sequencing here drew on peripheral blood mononuclear cells (PBMCs), taken before the second cycle of nivolumab. The origin of the receptors is a human donor with classical Hodgkin lymphoma.

This clone showed up just once. The V gene is TRBV7-9, the J gene TRBJ2-2, with TRBD2 matching over 8 bases. This CDR3 contains 15 residues. In germline, CDR1 is SEHNR, CDR2 FQNEAQ (reference sequence). With 5 bases clipped from V and 5 bases from J, the junction kept 7 bases outside the gene matches. This chain's CDR3 is CASSAGRAGTGELFF. For the CDR3, the DNA is TGTGCCAGCAGCGCCGGGAGGGCCGGGACCGGGGAGCTGTTTTTT. Combining the CDR3 with reference TRBV7-9 and TRBJ2-2 gives the whole variable domain DTGVSQNPRHKITKRGQNVTFRCDPISEHNRLYWYRQTLGQGPEFLTYFQNEAQLEKSRLLSDRFSAERPKGSFSTLEIQRTEQGDSAMYLCASSAGRAGTGELFFGEGSRLTVL.

The rearrangement links TRBV2 to TRBJ2-3; tentative D call: TRBD1 (6 bases). V gave up 8 bases and J gave up 0 bases, with 9 bases separating them. There are 13 residues in the CDR3. Germline V lookup: CDR1 SNHLY, CDR2 FYNNEI. CDR3 nucleotide sequence: TGTGCCAGCGGAACAGGGAGCACAGATACGCAGTATTTT. This encodes CASGTGSTDTQYF.